This TCR beta chain was obtained from a study of blood T cell repertoires in COVID-19. Across the study: Whether acute or convalescent, the COVID-19 samples came from the United States, Italy and Spain.

The V gene end was trimmed by 5 bases and the J gene end by 5 bases; junction bases not matched to a gene: 4. From germline, CDR1 is LNHDA and CDR2 SQIVND (reference sequence). This CDR3 comprises 14 residues. The repertoire was sequenced with immunoSEQ multiplex PCR; TCRdb's copy has only in-frame clones and lacks some. The table shows 200,000 to 300,000 clones, with about 90% occurring only once. The receptor was derived from a woman under 40 who had recovered from COVID-19. Sequenced sample: peripheral blood. This chain links TRBV19 with TRBJ1-5; 9 bases match TRBD1. The CDR3 nucleotides are TGTGCCAGTAGTGCCGGGGACAGGGATCAGCCCCAGCATTTT. As protein: CASSAGDRDQPQHF.